The sequence of this T cell receptor beta chain was determined in a study of T-cell memory formation after mild COVID-19. CDR3 length equals 17 residues. V lost 5 bases, J lost 1 base, and 9 bases stayed unmatched. Germline V gene lookup returns CDR1 SGHTA and CDR2 FQGNSA. This clonotype appeared a few times. Using its own MiXCR run on the 5' RACE reads, TCRdb lists one record per CDR3 protein. The repertoire consists of 530,000 or so distinct CDR3 sequences, with 17% occurring once and the leading ten covering less than 10%. The chain has TRBV7-2 and TRBJ2-3, with 10 bases fitting TRBD2. This TCR derives from an adult woman who had mild COVID-19 (a few samples of this study predate the infection). Cell type and time point are not known. Sequencing was done on a sample of PBMCs or a T cell subset sorted from them (not recorded which). CDR3 sequence reads: CASSPGLSGGGTDTQYF. DNA of the CDR3: TGTGCCAGCAGCCCCGGACTAAGCGGGGGGGGCACAGATACGCAGTATTTT.